These 21 T cell receptor beta chains share one sample of origin, sequenced in a study of shared clonotypes between healthy human individuals. TCRdb's table, derived via immunoSEQ multiplex PCR, lists solely in-frame clones and lacks some. Here the sample spans some 900,000 clones, roughly 72% being singletons. Sequencing input: memory CD4+ T cells sorted from blood. This sample's subset: CD45RA-negative fraction. These receptor sequences come from a young man in good health.

The sample holds a few counts of this clone. V usage is TRBV7-2 and J usage is TRBJ2-4; 9 bases are shared with TRBD1. Per the germline V gene, CDR1 is SGHTA and CDR2 is FQGNSA. The CDR3 contains 12 residues. J was trimmed by 13 bases and V by 5 bases; bases with no gene match: 6. The chain's CDR3 is CASSPGQGPQYF. Here the CDR3 DNA reads TGTGCCAGCAGCCCGGGACAGGGTCCCCAGTACTTC.

The rearrangement joins TRBV28 to TRBJ1-4; D perhaps matches TRBD1 (5 bases). From germline, CDR1 is MDHEN and CDR2 SYDVKM. Trimming removed 4 bases at V and 8 bases at J, with 20 bases between. CDR3 length: 16 residues. DNA for the CDR3: TGTGCCAGCAGTTCGCAGGTAGAGGACAAAGGAGAAAAACTGTTTTTT. It encodes CASSSQVEDKGEKLFF.

The J gene is TRBJ1-5, the V gene TRBV30; D is unclear. V was pared by 1 base and J by 7 bases, with 11 bases between. This CDR3 has 13 amino acids. The germline V gene encodes CDR1 GTSNPN and CDR2 SVGIG (reference sequence). CDR3 loop: CAWSERSNQPQHF. CDR3 nucleotides: TGTGCCTGGAGTGAGCGGAGTAACCAGCCCCAGCATTTT. Drawing the rest from reference TRBV30 and TRBJ1-5, the complete variable domain is SQTIHQWPATLVQPVGSPLSLECTVEGTSNPNLYWYRQAAGRGLQLLFYSVGIGQISSEVPQNLSASRPQDRQFILSSKKLLLSDSGFYLCAWSERSNQPQHFGDGTRLSIL.

This rearrangement joins TRBV11-3 to TRBJ2-1, with a weak D call TRBD1 (5 bases). The CDR3 has 15 amino acids. Per germline, CDR1 SGHNT and CDR2 YENEEA. Trimming removed 6 bases at V and 0 bases at J, with 12 bases between. As DNA, the CDR3 is TGTGCCAGCAGTTTCGACAGTAGCTCCTACAATGAGCAGTTCTTC. Its protein product is CASSFDSSSYNEQFF. Drawing the rest from reference TRBV11-3 and TRBJ2-1, the complete variable domain is EAGVVQSPRYKIIEKKQPVAFWCNPISGHNTLYWYLQNLGQGPELLIRYENEEAVDDSQLPKDRFSAERLKGVDSTLKIQPAELGDSAVYLCASSFDSSSYNEQFFGPGTRLTVL.

This chain connects TRBV7-3 to TRBJ2-6; D is unclear. This CDR3 contains 20 residues. Trimming pared 1 base from V and 1 base from J, leaving 20 bases between. The germline CDR1 and CDR2 sequences are SGHTA and FQGTGA. CDR3 bases: TGTGCCAGCAGCTTAAGAAGGCTCGGCAGCAAGGGTTCTGGGGCCAACGTCCTGACTTTC. Translated, it gives CASSLRRLGSKGSGANVLTF.

This sequence joins TRBV5-1 and TRBJ2-7; the D gene could be TRBD1 or TRBD2 (5 bases each). The V end lost 2 bases, the J end lost 2 bases, and 11 bases lay between the germline ends. The CDR3 extends over 14 amino acids. Looked up from germline, CDR1 is SGHRS and CDR2 is YFSETQ. CDR3 coding DNA: TGCGCCAGCAGCTTAAGGGACGGAGCCTACGAGCAGTACTTC. Translated, it gives CASSLRDGAYEQYF.

V is TRBV11-2 and J is TRBJ2-7; either TRBD1 or TRBD2 may supply D (6 bases each). With 5 bases removed from V and 4 bases from J, the gap between germline ends came to 15 bases. Germline V lookup: CDR1 SGHAT, CDR2 FQNNGV. The CDR3 has 14 residues. CDR3 sequence reads: CASSPKGGYYEQYF. DNA for the CDR3: TGTGCCAGCAGCCCTAAGGGGGGCTATTACGAGCAGTACTTC.

The CDR3 here is CASAGVSGNTIYF. CDR3 nucleotides: TGTGCCAGTGCGGGGGTTTCTGGAAACACCATATATTTT. The chain is built from TRBV19 and TRBJ1-3, with D tentatively TRBD1 (5 bases). The germline gives CDR1 LNHDA, CDR2 SQIVND (reference sequence). The CDR3 is 13 residues long. V lost 8 bases and J lost 1, with 9 bases in between. Drawing the rest from reference TRBV19 and TRBJ1-3, the complete variable domain is DGGITQSPKYLFRKEGQNVTLSCEQNLNHDAMYWYRQDPGQGLRLIYYSQIVNDFQKGDIAEGYSVSREKKESFPLTVTSAQKNPTAFYLCASAGVSGNTIYFGEGSWLTVV.

The rearrangement joins TRBV19 to TRBJ1-1; the D gene is possibly TRBD1 (6 bases). The CDR3 loop spans 16 amino acids. Between the trimmed V and J ends, which lost 4 bases and 5 bases, there was a span of 20 bases. CDR1 is LNHDA, CDR2 SQIVND, per germline (reference sequence). This CDR3 reads CASSTLLSRGGTEAFF. The CDR3 DNA follows: TGTGCCAGTAGTACACTCCTGTCTAGGGGGGGGACTGAAGCTTTCTTT. Filled out from reference TRBV19 and TRBJ1-1, the complete variable domain reads DGGITQSPKYLFRKEGQNVTLSCEQNLNHDAMYWYRQDPGQGLRLIYYSQIVNDFQKGDIAEGYSVSREKKESFPLTVTSAQKNPTAFYLCASSTLLSRGGTEAFFGQGTRLTVV.

In this sample, this clone turned up a few times. The V call is TRBV30, the J call TRBJ1-2; 10 nucleotides align to TRBD1. The V gene end was trimmed by 3 bases and the J gene end by 7 bases; junction bases not matched to a gene: 8. CDR1 and CDR2 (germline): GTSNPN, SVGIG (reference sequence). The CDR3 contains 14 residues. The CDR3: CAWRTGTGAFGYTF. In nucleotides, the CDR3 is TGTGCCTGGAGGACCGGGACAGGGGCCTTTGGCTACACCTTC. Looking up the rest from reference TRBV30 and TRBJ1-2 gives the full variable domain: SQTIHQWPATLVQPVGSPLSLECTVEGTSNPNLYWYRQAAGRGLQLLFYSVGIGQISSEVPQNLSASRPQDRQFILSSKKLLLSDSGFYLCAWRTGTGAFGYTFGSGTRLTVV.

The rearrangement links TRBV28 to TRBJ1-2; D is ambiguous. The V gene's germline CDR1 is MDHEN and CDR2 SYDVKM. CDR3 length: 16 residues. V was cut by 3 bases and J by 2 bases, with 16 bases left in between. The CDR3 region is CASSLSGLDLNYGYTF. The CDR3 coding sequence is TGTGCCAGCAGTTTGTCCGGGTTAGACTTAAACTATGGCTACACCTTC.

CDR3 bases: TGTGCCAGCAGCTATTTAGGTGGCGAGCAGTACTTC. The encoded protein is CASSYLGGEQYF. V is TRBV7-6 and J is TRBJ2-7; D gene ambiguous. Trimming stripped 4 bases from V and 6 bases from J, with 10 bases between. The germline V gene encodes CDR1 SGHVS and CDR2 FNYEAQ. The CDR3 totals 12 residues.

The gene calls are TRBV9 and TRBJ2-7, with D possibly TRBD1 on 5 matching bases. CDR3 size: 15 residues. The V end was cut by 4 bases, the J end by 0 bases, with 14 bases between. Germline-derived CDR1 and CDR2 are SGDLS and YYNGEE. This chain's CDR3 is CASSFAGDSSYEQYF. CDR3 coding DNA: TGTGCCAGCAGCTTCGCTGGAGACAGCTCCTACGAGCAGTACTTC.

This clone was detected once. The same CDR3 arises from other DNA sequences in this sample as well. The chain has TRBV18 and TRBJ2-5, with D possibly matching TRBD1 (5 bases). The CDR3 length is 14 residues. Germline CDR1 KGHSH, CDR2 LQKENI. V lost 2 bases and J lost 1, with 8 bases in between. The CDR3 reads CASSPIRAQETQYF. The CDR3 bases are TGTGCCAGCTCACCAATCAGGGCCCAAGAGACCCAGTACTTC.

This clone has just a few counts. This sequence joins TRBV5-1 and TRBJ1-1; D is undetermined. Germline V lookup: CDR1 SGHRS, CDR2 YFSETQ. The CDR3 has 13 residues. Trimming took 0 bases from V and 4 from J, leaving 7 bases between them. Here the CDR3 DNA reads TGCGCCAGCAGCTTGGATGCGGGCACTGAAGCTTTCTTT. As protein: CASSLDAGTEAFF. The entire variable domain, with the rest obtained from reference TRBV5-1 and TRBJ1-1, is as follows: KAGVTQTPRYLIKTRGQQVTLSCSPISGHRSVSWYQQTPGQGLQFLFEYFSETQRNKGNFPGRFSGRQFSNSRSEMNVSTLELGDSALYLCASSLDAGTEAFFGQGTRLTVV.

V and J are TRBV4-1 and TRBJ2-5; 7 bases match TRBD1. J gave up 7 bases and V 0 bases, and 11 bases lay outside the gene matches. This CDR3 region has 16 residues. CDR1 MGHRA and CDR2 YSYEKL come from the germline V gene. The CDR3 sequence is CASSQDGDSSSRTQYF. The CDR3 nucleotides read TGCGCCAGCAGCCAAGATGGGGACAGCAGTTCGAGGACCCAGTACTTC.

V is TRBV6-6 and J is TRBJ1-2, with 9 bases fitting TRBD1. The CDR3 loop spans 15 amino acids. The germline CDR1 and CDR2 sequences are MNHNY and SVGAGI (reference sequence). V trimming: 7 bases; J trimming: 6 bases; junction bases outside the gene matches: 12. The CDR3 protein is CASIAPGTGKNGYTF. The CDR3 DNA follows: TGTGCCAGCATCGCCCCCGGGACAGGGAAAAATGGCTACACCTTC.

In its sample, this clone was seen a few times. The V call is TRBV11-3, the J call TRBJ2-7; 8 bases line up with TRBD2. The junction had 6 bases not matched to a gene; V was cut back by 5 bases and J by 6 bases. The CDR3 has 13 residues. Germline lookup yields CDR1 SGHNT and CDR2 YENEEA. Here the CDR3 DNA reads TGTGCCAGCAGCCCGGGGGGGGAATTCGAGCAGTACTTC. This codes for CASSPGGEFEQYF.

The count of this clone is one. This chain connects TRBV29-1 to TRBJ2-5, with D perhaps being TRBD1 or TRBD2 (5 bases each). With 7 bases removed from V and 2 bases from J, the gap between germline ends came to 8 bases. Germline V gene lookup returns CDR1 SQVTM and CDR2 ANQGSEA. The CDR3 loop spans 11 amino acids. The DNA for the CDR3 is TGCAGCGCGGGACCTCAAGAGACCCAGTACTTC. This sequence encodes CSAGPQETQYF.

The J gene is TRBJ2-1, the V gene TRBV5-1; 12 bases map to TRBD2. Germline-derived CDR1 and CDR2 are SGHRS and YFSETQ. The CDR3 spans 14 residues. Trimming at V came to 5 bases and at J to 8 bases, leaving 5 bases not matched to a gene. The CDR3 bases are TGCGCCAGCAGACGGACTAGCGGGATCCATGAGCAGTTCTTC. Translation: CASRRTSGIHEQFF.

This clone turned up a few times. The V gene is TRBV2, the J gene TRBJ1-2; tentatively, D is TRBD1 (6 bases). Trimming removed 4 bases at V and 5 bases at J, with 8 bases between. Germline-derived CDR1 and CDR2 are SNHLY and FYNNEI. This CDR3 comprises 12 residues. CDR3 region: CASSGTAYGYTF. The DNA of the CDR3 is TGTGCCAGCAGTGGGACAGCGTATGGCTACACCTTC.